This record looks at one T cell receptor beta chain sequence and its context. Methods used by the authors: Estimation of nucleated cell counts relied on the amplification of reference gene primers. The table came from immunoSEQ multiplex PCR; TCRdb's copy has only in-frame clones and leaves some out. Clone size and V and J calls were adopted from that table, with D and trimming inferred from the DNA. The sample holds about 120,000 clones, 82% seen once. The CDR3 covers 17 residues. The junction had 9 bases not matched to a gene; V was cut back by 0 bases and J by 1 base. The germline V gene encodes CDR1 LGHNA and CDR2 YSLEER. The data were obtained in a study of blood T cell repertoires in COVID-19. About the study: COVID-19 samples collected from the United States, Italy and Spain covered acute and convalescent phases.

The chain recombines TRBV4-3 with TRBJ2-7; 7 bases fit TRBD1. Sequencing was carried out using peripheral blood. This TCR was recovered from a woman aged 65 to 85 with acute or convalescent COVID-19. The CDR3 DNA reads as TGCGCCAGCAGCCAAGATGGGCCCAGGGGGTATTCCTACGAGCAGTACTTC. Amino acids: CASSQDGPRGYSYEQYF.